The source of this T cell receptor beta chain is a study of cytomegalovirus exposure and HLA in healthy donors. Study-level information: Genetic ancestry analysis placed around 76% of the 410 or so donors that were genotyped in the Caucasian-associated cluster.

In the case of this clone: Antigen unknown.

V lost 1 base and J lost 8, with 8 bases in between. The germline V gene has CDR1 SEHNR and CDR2 FQNEAQ (reference sequence). The CDR3 runs 12 residues. The PCR had 60 Vbeta and 13 Jbeta primers. How the authors handled the data: Around 83 million unique TCR beta chains, roughly 11 million shared, were counted in a later analysis. Only in-frame clones appear in the TCRdb table, and some are missing; sequencing was by immunoSEQ multiplex PCR. The DNA gave D and trimming, while V, J and clone size come from that table. The sample records about 120,000 clones, approximately 81% being singletons. Overall study results and limits: Some segments of the V type, notably TRBV6-2 and TRBV6-3, were excluded as indistinguishable.

The chain recombines TRBV7-9 with TRBJ2-5; D not resolved. Input material: PBMCs. This sequence originates from a man younger than 45 in good health and CMV-seropositive. CDR3 sequence reads: CASSLVGHTQYF. CDR3 in DNA: TGTGCCAGCAGCTTAGTTGGGCATACCCAGTACTTC.